This TCR beta chain was captured in a study of cytomegalovirus exposure and HLA in healthy donors. The PCR used 60 Vbeta and 13 Jbeta primers. TCRdb keeps only in-frame clones here, not all; method: immunoSEQ multiplex PCR. Of more than 80,000 clones listed, about four fifths are singletons. The specimen sequenced was PBMCs. The receptor's source is a woman aged 70-85 years in good health and CMV-seropositive.

The CDR3 bases are TGTGCCAGCAGCCTCGACAGTAGGAATTCACCCCTCCACTTT. Translating it yields CASSLDSRNSPLHF. The rearrangement links TRBV6-5 to TRBJ1-6; perhaps TRBD1 as D (5 bases). The CDR3 sequence is 14 residues long. Germline V CDR1 and CDR2: MNHEY, SVGAGI. V was clipped by 6 bases and J by 7 bases, with 13 bases between them.